Listed below are T cell receptor beta chains from one sample, sequenced in a study of blood T cell repertoires in COVID-19. Using immunoSEQ multiplex PCR, the repertoire was profiled, and TCRdb retains in-frame clones only, with some absent. The data hold approximately 260,000 clones, with roughly nine tenths observed a single time. Specimen: peripheral blood. The receptors come from a man over 45 with acute or convalescent COVID-19. The CDR3 runs from the conserved cysteine through the conserved F or W. Fields, in order: V gene, clone size, J gene, D gene, CDR3 protein, CDR3 DNA. D genes are given only for firm matches. Some rows mark clone size as missing; the rest say once, few, many or name a class of expanded clone.

V: TRBV5-4; size: NA; J: TRBJ2-1; D: TRBD2; CDR3: CASTESGGRTYNEQFF; DNA: TGTGCCAGCACCGAAAGCGGGGGCCGAACCTACAATGAGCAGTTCTTC
V: TRBV5-1; size: NA; J: TRBJ1-6; D: NA; CDR3: CASSLDSSGNNSPLHF; DNA: TGCGCCAGCAGCCTGGACAGCTCAGGAAATAATTCACCCCTCCACTTT
V: TRBV18; size: NA; J: TRBJ1-1; D: NA; CDR3: CASSPRSSMNTEAFF; DNA: TGTGCCAGCTCACCACGGAGCTCCATGAACACTGAAGCTTTCTTT
V: TRBV21-1; size: NA; J: TRBJ1-1; D: NA; CDR3: CASIRDNGLEAFF; DNA: TGTGCCAGCATTCGGGACAACGGACTCGAAGCTTTCTTT
V: TRBV2; size: NA; J: TRBJ1-1; D: TRBD1; CDR3: CASLRDIQGDLSEAFF; DNA: TGTGCCAGCCTTAGAGACATACAGGGGGATCTATCTGAAGCTTTCTTT
V: TRBV30; size: NA; J: TRBJ1-6; D: TRBD1; CDR3: CAWKNQGGWNSPLHF; DNA: TGTGCCTGGAAGAACCAAGGGGGCTGGAATTCACCCCTCCACTTT
V: TRBV10-1; size: NA; J: TRBJ2-5; D: NA; CDR3: CASSESILSGETQYF; DNA: TGCGCCAGCAGTGAGTCGATCCTGTCAGGAGAGACCCAGTACTTC
V: TRBV9; size: NA; J: TRBJ1-4; D: NA; CDR3: CASTPTSTNEKLFF; DNA: TGTGCCAGCACCCCGACATCAACTAATGAAAAACTGTTTTTT
V: TRBV12-5; size: NA; J: TRBJ2-7; D: TRBD2; CDR3: CANLPGLAGGYEQYF; DNA: TGTGCTAACCTACCGGGACTAGCGGGGGGGTACGAGCAGTACTTC
V: TRBV7-6; size: NA; J: TRBJ2-5; D: NA; CDR3: CASSSTPETQYF; DNA: TGTGCCAGCAGCTCTACTCCGGAGACCCAGTACTTC
V: TRBV7-2; size: NA; J: TRBJ2-3; D: TRBD2; CDR3: CASSPLAGAVDTQYF; DNA: TGTGCCAGCAGCCCGCTAGCGGGGGCGGTAGATACGCAGTATTTT
V: TRBV19; size: NA; J: TRBJ1-6; D: TRBD1; CDR3: CASSIGQAINSPLHF; DNA: TGTGCCAGTAGTATCGGACAGGCAATTAATTCACCCCTCCACTTT
V: TRBV27; size: NA; J: TRBJ1-1; D: TRBD1; CDR3: CASSWDRGAIAFF; DNA: TGTGCCAGCAGTTGGGACAGGGGAGCAATAGCTTTCTTT
V: TRBV7-2; size: NA; J: TRBJ1-1; D: NA; CDR3: CASSLARGLPEAFF; DNA: TGTGCCAGCAGCTTAGCGAGAGGGTTGCCTGAAGCTTTCTTT
V: TRBV19; size: NA; J: TRBJ2-5; D: NA; CDR3: CASSSGGTGSRETQYF; DNA: TGTGCCAGTAGTTCCGGCGGGACCGGCTCGAGGGAGACCCAGTACTTC
V: TRBV2; size: once; J: TRBJ2-5; D: NA; CDR3: CASSERGLASETQYF; DNA: TGTGCCAGCAGTGAAAGGGGGCTAGCGTCGGAGACCCAGTACTTC
V: TRBV11-1; size: once; J: TRBJ1-1; D: NA; CDR3: CASSSRGGSYTEAFF; DNA: TGTGCCAGCAGCTCTAGGGGGGGCTCGTACACTGAAGCTTTCTTT
V: TRBV5-1; size: NA; J: TRBJ2-5; D: TRBD1; CDR3: CASSKTGMETQYF; DNA: TGCGCCAGCAGTAAGACAGGGATGGAGACCCAGTACTTC
V: TRBV7-3; size: few; J: TRBJ1-1; D: TRBD1; CDR3: CASSLTTGEVGTEAFF; DNA: TGTGCCAGCAGCTTAACAACAGGGGAGGTAGGCACTGAAGCTTTCTTT
V: TRBV5-1; size: NA; J: TRBJ2-2; D: NA; CDR3: CASSLPGTGELFF; DNA: TGCGCCAGCAGCTTGCCGGGCACCGGGGAGCTGTTTTTT
V: TRBV5-4; size: NA; J: TRBJ1-5; D: TRBD1; CDR3: CASSLRGQGVQPQHF; DNA: TGTGCCAGCAGCTTGCGGGGACAGGGGGTTCAGCCCCAGCATTTT
V: TRBV19; size: once; J: TRBJ2-2; D: TRBD1; CDR3: CASSIDEGASYTGELFF; DNA: TGTGCCAGTAGTATAGATGAGGGGGCGTCATACACCGGGGAGCTGTTTTTT
V: TRBV27; size: NA; J: TRBJ2-1; D: TRBD2; CDR3: CASSFLGTRTYNEQFF; DNA: TGTGCCAGCAGTTTCCTCGGGACTAGGACCTACAATGAGCAGTTCTTC
V: TRBV2; size: many; J: TRBJ1-6; D: TRBD1; CDR3: CASSEGQGWAPLHF; DNA: TGTGCCAGCAGCGAAGGACAGGGTTGGGCACCCCTCCACTTT
V: TRBV15; size: NA; J: TRBJ1-5; D: NA; CDR3: CATSGSHRESNQPQHF; DNA: TGTGCCACCAGCGGCTCCCACAGGGAAAGCAATCAGCCCCAGCATTTT
V: TRBV3-1/TRBV3-2; size: NA; J: TRBJ2-7; D: TRBD1; CDR3: CASSQSPLRDRGYYEQYF; DNA: TGTGCCAGCAGCCAAAGTCCCCTCCGGGACAGGGGGTACTACGAGCAGTACTTC
V: TRBV5-1; size: NA; J: TRBJ2-2; D: TRBD2; CDR3: CASSLGPGGQRGTGELFF; DNA: TGCGCCAGCAGCTTGGGTCCGGGGGGGCAAAGAGGCACCGGGGAGCTGTTTTTT
V: TRBV5-1; size: once; J: TRBJ2-3; D: TRBD1; CDR3: CASSTGQGSDTQYF; DNA: TGCGCCAGCAGCACGGGACAGGGCTCAGATACGCAGTATTTT
V: TRBV19; size: NA; J: TRBJ1-5; D: NA; CDR3: CASTEGGIGPNQPQHF; DNA: TGTGCCAGTACTGAGGGAGGGATAGGGCCAAATCAGCCCCAGCATTTT
V: TRBV5-6; size: NA; J: TRBJ1-1; D: TRBD1; CDR3: CASSLGAGGSHTEAFF; DNA: TGTGCCAGCAGCTTAGGGGCAGGGGGGTCTCACACTGAAGCTTTCTTT